The present entry profiles one T cell receptor beta chain with its context. Its target is not known. Healthy donors had no documented immune events, such as infections, while sampled. CDR1 and CDR2 (germline): SGHNT, YENEEA. J lost 7 bases, V lost 4 bases, and 5 bases had no gene match. The CDR3 is made up of 15 amino acids. Sequencing used immunoSEQ multiplex PCR; TCRdb keeps in-frame clones, though not all of them. The sample contains around 90,000 clones, 88% of which appear only once. This record belongs to a study of identifying expanded T cells in peripheral blood. The study, taken as a whole, reports: Roughly two-week clone count variance significantly increased as total template count grew. Over approximately two and four weeks, about 17 and 20 clones changed, versus 1.2 between replicates.

This sequence was found in a person aged 18 to 75 in good health. The sequenced sample consisted of blood. The chain joins TRBV11-3 to TRBJ2-1, with TRBD2 matching 12 bases. CDR3 region: CASSSRLAGVNEQFF. In DNA form, the CDR3 reads TGTGCCAGCAGCTCCCGACTAGCGGGGGTGAATGAGCAGTTCTTC.